Presented here are 10 T cell receptor beta chains from one specimen sequenced in a study of post-analysis software for immune sequencing data. Study-level results: Comparison of patients with controls showed roughly five TRBV segments more frequent in patients, TRBV5-6, TRBV5-1 and TRBV20-1 among them.

cDNA libraries for TCR beta contained unique molecular identifiers. TCRdb processed the PCR reads anew with MiXCR; each CDR3 protein has one entry. Of about 800,000 distinct CDR3 sequences in the sample, roughly 30% were seen once. Their antigens remain unidentified. Input material: blood. All receptors come from a girl aged 5 to 17 with multiple sclerosis.

The rearrangement joins TRBV18 to TRBJ1-2, with D hard to call. The CDR3 has 11 residues. V shed 6 bases and J shed 8 bases, with 10 bases lying between them. Germline V gene sequence: CDR1 KGHSH, CDR2 LQKENI. The CDR3 sequence: CASSWREGYTF. In nucleotides, the CDR3 is TGTGCCAGCTCGTGGAGAGAGGGCTACACCTTC.

This clonotype showed up many times. The chain uses TRBV6-4 and TRBJ2-3, with D possibly being TRBD1 or TRBD2 (5 bases each). Per germline, CDR1 MRHNA and CDR2 SNTAGT. V was shortened by 2 bases and J by 2 bases, with 14 bases between the two germline ends. The CDR3 is 16 residues long. The CDR3 DNA sequence: TGTGCCAGCAGTGACGTGGGGACCTCCTCCACAGATACGCAGTATTTT. Encoded protein: CASSDVGTSSTDTQYF.

This chain uses TRBV4-3 with TRBJ2-2, with TRBD1 as a possible D gene (5 bases). Germline lookup yields CDR1 LGHNA and CDR2 YSLEER. The CDR3 has 15 amino acids. V lost 1 base and J 7 bases, leaving 13 bases between the germline ends. CDR3 nucleotides: TGCGCCAGCAGCCAAGCGTTTGGGGCGAACGGGGAGCTGTTTTTT. As protein: CASSQAFGANGELFF.

A few counts support this clonotype. Written as DNA, the CDR3 is TGTGCCCAAGGCGGGGGGAAGGGAGCCAACGTCCTGACTTTC. As protein: CAQGGGKGANVLTF. The chain recombines TRBV6-6 with TRBJ2-6; 8 nucleotides agree with TRBD2. Germline V CDR1 and CDR2: MNHNY, SVGAGI (reference sequence). The CDR3 is 14 amino acids. V was pared by 11 bases and J by 7 bases, with 10 bases of the junction left unmatched.

The table lists this clonotype with a few counts. The rearrangement links TRBV7-2 to TRBJ1-5; D is uncertain. Germline-derived CDR1 and CDR2 are SGHTA and FQGNSA. The V end lost 3 bases, the J end lost 3 bases, and 9 bases lay between the germline ends. The CDR3 covers 14 residues. This CDR3 is CASSFSPINQPQHF. In DNA form, the CDR3 reads TGTGCCAGCAGCTTTTCACCGATCAATCAGCCCCAGCATTTT.

The chain carries TRBV7-2 and TRBJ1-5; weak D call: TRBD1 (6 bases). The CDR3 is 15 amino acids. Per the germline V gene, CDR1 is SGHTA and CDR2 is FQGNSA. Trimming pared 1 base from V and 9 bases from J, leaving 16 bases between. The CDR3 protein is CASSLDGTYATPQHF. The CDR3 DNA reads as TGTGCCAGCAGCTTAGATGGGACATACGCCACGCCCCAGCATTTT.

The V gene is TRBV12-3 or TRBV12-4, the J gene TRBJ2-1; 9 positions agree with TRBD2. The ends lost 7 bases at V and 3 bases at J; junction bases unmatched: 7. CDR3 size: 15 residues. The CDR3 sequence: CASTLNSGSYNEQFF. As DNA, the CDR3 is TGTGCCAGCACCCTGAATAGCGGGAGCTACAATGAGCAGTTCTTC.

The table lists this clonotype with a few counts. The genes are TRBV12-3 or TRBV12-4 and TRBJ1-5, with 7 bases fitting TRBD1. V trimming: 6 bases; J trimming: 3 bases; junction bases outside the gene matches: 8. The CDR3 is made up of 15 amino acids. The CDR3 region has the DNA TGTGCCAGCAGCGCCCGGGACAGCAACAATCAGCCCCAGCATTTT. Translated, it gives CASSARDSNNQPQHF.

The CDR3 DNA is TGTGCCAGCAGTTTAAGGGCTAGCGGCTCCTACGAGCAGTACTTC. This encodes CASSLRASGSYEQYF. The genes are TRBV27 and TRBJ2-7, with 7 bases aligning to TRBD2. The CDR3 has 15 residues. Trimming at V came to 2 bases and at J to 0 bases, leaving 4 bases not matched to a gene. CDR1 and CDR2 from the germline V gene are MNHEY and SMNVEV (reference sequence).

This clonotype was counted a few times. The chain uses TRBV24-1 and TRBJ2-1, with D possibly TRBD2 on 6 matching bases. Trimming took 0 bases from V and 0 from J, leaving 8 bases between them. This CDR3 contains 16 residues. Germline CDR1 reads KGHDR; CDR2 reads SFDVKD. CDR3 DNA: TGTGCCACCAGTGATTTGGGCGGGATCTCCTACAATGAGCAGTTCTTC. It encodes CATSDLGGISYNEQFF.